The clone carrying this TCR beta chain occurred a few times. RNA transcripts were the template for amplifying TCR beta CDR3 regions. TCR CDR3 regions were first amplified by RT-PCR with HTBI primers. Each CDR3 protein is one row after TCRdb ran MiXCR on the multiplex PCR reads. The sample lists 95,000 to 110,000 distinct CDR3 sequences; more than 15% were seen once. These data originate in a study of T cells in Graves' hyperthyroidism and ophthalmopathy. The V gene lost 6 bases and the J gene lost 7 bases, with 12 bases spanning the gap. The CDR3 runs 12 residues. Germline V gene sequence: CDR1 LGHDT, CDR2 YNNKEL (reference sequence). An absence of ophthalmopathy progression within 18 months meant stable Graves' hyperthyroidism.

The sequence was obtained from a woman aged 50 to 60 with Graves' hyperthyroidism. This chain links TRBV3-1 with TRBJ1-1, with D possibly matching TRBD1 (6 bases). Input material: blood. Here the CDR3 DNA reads TGTGCCAGCAGTCCAGGGGAATTTGAAGCTTTCTTT. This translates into CASSPGEFEAFF.